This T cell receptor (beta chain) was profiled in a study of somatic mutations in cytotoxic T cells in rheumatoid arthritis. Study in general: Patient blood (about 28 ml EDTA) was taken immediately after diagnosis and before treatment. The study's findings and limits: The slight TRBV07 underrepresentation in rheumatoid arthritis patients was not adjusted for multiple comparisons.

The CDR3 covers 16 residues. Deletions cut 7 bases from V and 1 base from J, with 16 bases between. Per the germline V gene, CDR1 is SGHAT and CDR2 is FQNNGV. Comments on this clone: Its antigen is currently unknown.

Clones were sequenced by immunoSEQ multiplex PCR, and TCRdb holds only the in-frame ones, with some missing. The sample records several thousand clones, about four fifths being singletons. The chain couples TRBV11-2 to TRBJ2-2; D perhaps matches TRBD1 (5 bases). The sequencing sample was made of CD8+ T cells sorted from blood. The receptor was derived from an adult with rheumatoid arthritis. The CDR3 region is CASTLGAIGNTGELFF. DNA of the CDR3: TGTGCCAGCACCCTAGGGGCCATAGGGAACACCGGGGAGCTGTTTTTT. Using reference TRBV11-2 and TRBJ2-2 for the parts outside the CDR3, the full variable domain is EAGVAQSPRYKIIEKRQSVAFWCNPISGHATLYWYQQILGQGPKLLIQFQNNGVVDDSQLPKDRFSAERLKGVDSTLKIQPAKLEDSAVYLCASTLGAIGNTGELFFGEGSRLTVL.